The TCR beta chain under discussion was sequenced for a study of post-analysis software for immune sequencing data. Notes on the study in general: Same-batch preparations were strongly co-clustered by F measure. TRBV5-6, TRBV5-1 and TRBV20-1 belonged to a set of about five TRBV segments that were more frequent in patients than controls. Multiple sclerosis patients showed significantly lower normalized Chao1 diversity than controls did.

This CDR3 is 16 amino acids long. The V gene's germline CDR1 is DFQATT and CDR2 SNEGSKA (reference sequence). Prepared libraries of TCR beta cDNA carried unique molecular identifiers. Researchers reported about 500,000 cDNA molecules coming from approximately 0.95 to 9.8 million T cells. TCRdb re-analysed the PCR reads in MiXCR, keeping a single row per CDR3 protein. The table records a few hundred thousand distinct CDR3 sequences, around 40% of them present only once. Regarding this clonotype: The target antigen is unknown.

V usage is TRBV20-1 and J usage is TRBJ2-5; 15 bases are a match to TRBD2. The DNA end is more similar to TRBJ2-7, so the J call may be wrong. The sequencing sample was made of blood. The sequence came from a girl aged 10-17 years with multiple sclerosis. The CDR3 reads CSAFPPGLAGGGEQYF. Here the CDR3 DNA reads TGCAGTGCATTTCCACCGGGACTAGCGGGAGGAGGCGAGCAGTACTTC.